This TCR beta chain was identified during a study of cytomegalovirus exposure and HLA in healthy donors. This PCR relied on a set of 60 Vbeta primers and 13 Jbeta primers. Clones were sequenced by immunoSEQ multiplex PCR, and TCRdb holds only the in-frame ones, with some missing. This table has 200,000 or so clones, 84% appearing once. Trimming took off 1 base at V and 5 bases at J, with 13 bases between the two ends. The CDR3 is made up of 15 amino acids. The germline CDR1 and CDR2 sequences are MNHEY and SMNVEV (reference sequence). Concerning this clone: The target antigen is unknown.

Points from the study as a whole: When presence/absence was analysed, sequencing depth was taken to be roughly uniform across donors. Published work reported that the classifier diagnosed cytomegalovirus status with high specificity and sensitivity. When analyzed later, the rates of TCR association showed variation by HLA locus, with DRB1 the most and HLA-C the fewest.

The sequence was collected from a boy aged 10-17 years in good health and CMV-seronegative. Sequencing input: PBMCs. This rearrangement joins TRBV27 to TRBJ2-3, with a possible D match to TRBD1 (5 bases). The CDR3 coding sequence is TGTGCCAGCAGTTTATTCTCACCTCAGGGAGATACGCAGTATTTT. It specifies CASSLFSPQGDTQYF.